Below, 5 T cell receptor beta chains from the same sample are listed, as sequenced in a study of shared clonotypes between healthy human individuals. Assay: immunoSEQ multiplex PCR; the TCRdb copy retains only in-frame clones and omits some. The sample yields more than 150,000 clones, approximately 62% seen once. The sample consisted of memory CD4+ T cells sorted from blood. Indicated subset: CD45RA-negative fraction. The source of these receptors is a man aged 25-45 years in good health.

The genes are TRBV5-5 and TRBJ2-3, with 7 positions matching TRBD1. The germline V gene encodes CDR1 SGHKS and CDR2 YYEKEE (reference sequence). This CDR3 contains 14 residues. With 0 bases clipped from V and 2 bases from J, the junction kept 0 bases outside the gene matches. The CDR3: CASSLEGATDTQYF. The DNA for the CDR3 is TGTGCCAGCAGCTTGGAGGGGGCCACAGATACGCAGTATTTT.

In this sample, this clone is medium-sized. This chain links TRBV6-5 with TRBJ2-7; 7 positions match TRBD1. Germline V gene lookup returns CDR1 MNHEY and CDR2 SVGAGI. The trim removed 6 bases at V and 2 bases at J, leaving 4 bases unmatched. The CDR3 sequence is 13 residues long. The CDR3 DNA reads as TGTGCCAGCAGAAACAGGGGCCCCTACGAGCAGTACTTC. It is translated as CASRNRGPYEQYF.

The V and J genes are TRBV6-4 and TRBJ2-1; a weak D match, TRBD1 (6 bases). The CDR3 extends over 15 amino acids. Trimming took off 2 bases at V and 4 bases at J, with 12 bases between the two ends. The germline V gene has CDR1 MRHNA and CDR2 SNTAGT. CDR3 sequence: CASSDQGLGYNEQFF. DNA for the CDR3: TGTGCCAGCAGTGACCAGGGGTTGGGGTACAATGAGCAGTTCTTC.

This rearrangement joins TRBV27 to TRBJ2-5; a possible D gene is TRBD2 (5 bases). The CDR3 has 14 residues. Germline CDR1 MNHEY, CDR2 SMNVEV (reference sequence). Trimming took 6 bases from V and 5 from J, leaving 16 bases between them. Here the CDR3 reads CASSRREGEETQYF. As DNA, the CDR3 is TGTGCCAGCAGCCGTCGAGAGGGCGAGGAGACCCAGTACTTC.

CDR3 nucleotide sequence: TGCGCCAGCAGCTCTTATAGGAGTTCACAGACCCAGTACTTC. Translating gives CASSSYRSSQTQYF. The chain uses TRBV5-1 and TRBJ2-5; D unclear. V dropped 3 bases and J dropped 6 bases, with 15 bases sitting between them. The germline V gene encodes CDR1 SGHRS and CDR2 YFSETQ. This CDR3 spans 14 amino acids.